Listed below are T cell receptor beta chains from one sample, sequenced in a study of T cells after yellow fever vaccination. Using its own MiXCR run on the 5' RACE reads, TCRdb lists one record per CDR3 protein. The table lists about 52,000 distinct CDR3 sequences, approximately 7% of them singletons. Specimen: CD8+ T cells not binding an NS4B(214-222) dextramer, sorted from PBMCs, collected 45 days after the first yellow fever vaccination. These TCRs come from a man aged 18 to 29 who received the YFV17D yellow fever vaccine. CDR3s include the opening cysteine and the closing phenylalanine or tryptophan. The order of the fields is D gene, J gene, V gene, clone size, CDR3 protein, CDR3 DNA. The D gene is left open where the match is weak. Where a row states a size, it is once, few, many or the class of an expanded clone; other rows omit it.

-,TRBJ1-4,TRBV9,few,CASSADTATNEKLFF,TGTGCCAGCAGCGCCGACACTGCAACTAATGAAAAACTGTTTTTT
-,TRBJ1-1,TRBV9,-,CASSVDGGLNTEAFF,TGTGCCAGCAGCGTAGATGGAGGGCTAAACACTGAAGCTTTCTTT
-,TRBJ2-3,TRBV7-9,-,CASSTKTRGGTDTQYF,TGTGCCAGCAGCACCAAGACAAGGGGCGGCACAGATACGCAGTATTTT
TRBD1,TRBJ2-1,TRBV27,many,CASSLAGQGAPNEQFF,TGTGCCAGCAGTTTAGCAGGTCAGGGGGCGCCGAATGAGCAGTTCTTC
-,TRBJ1-1,TRBV20-1,-,CSVNPGVTEAFF,TGCAGTGTAAACCCAGGGGTCACTGAAGCTTTCTTT
-,TRBJ1-1,TRBV7-6,many,CASSLALRAEAFF,TGTGCCAGCAGCTTGGCCCTCAGGGCTGAAGCTTTCTTT
TRBD1,TRBJ2-5,TRBV11-1,once,CASSHSAPGTGGRETQYF,TGTGCCAGCAGCCACAGTGCACCCGGGACAGGGGGTCGAGAGACCCAGTACTTC
-,TRBJ2-1,TRBV3-1,-,CASSSPATGYNEQFF,TGTGCCAGCAGCTCCCCGGCAACAGGATACAATGAGCAGTTCTTC
TRBD1,TRBJ2-7,TRBV6-1,-,CASSAGTGRYEQYF,TGTGCCAGCAGTGCTGGGACAGGGAGGTACGAGCAGTACTTC
TRBD2,TRBJ2-7,TRBV3-1,many,CASSQEGLPYEQYF,TGTGCCAGCAGCCAAGAGGGACTACCCTACGAGCAGTACTTC
TRBD2,TRBJ2-3,TRBV30,few,CAWSVRAGGLDTQYF,TGTGCCTGGAGTGTTCGTGCGGGGGGGCTTGATACGCAGTATTTT
-,TRBJ2-7,TRBV30,many,CAWSSASEQYF,TGTGCCTGGAGTAGTGCGAGTGAGCAGTACTTC
-,TRBJ2-1,TRBV7-3,-,CALEGSDEQFF,TGTGCCCTTGAAGGGTCAGATGAGCAGTTCTTC
TRBD1,TRBJ1-1,TRBV20-1,few,CREGAGAFF,TGCAGAGAGGGGGCTGGAGCTTTCTTT
-,TRBJ1-1,TRBV6-5,many,CASSYSLMAVTEAFF,TGTGCCAGCAGTTACTCGTTGATGGCTGTCACTGAAGCTTTCTTT
-,TRBJ1-2,TRBV29-1,few,CSVEAPGRVYGYTF,TGCAGCGTTGAAGCCCCAGGGAGAGTATATGGCTACACCTTC
-,TRBJ2-7,TRBV5-1,few,CASGARGEQYF,TGCGCCAGCGGGGCGAGGGGCGAGCAGTACTTC
-,TRBJ1-6,TRBV5-6,few,CASSSDASSPLHF,TGTGCCAGCAGCTCCGACGCTTCTTCACCCCTCCACTTT
-,TRBJ2-5,TRBV28,-,CASSSGPTGRYGTQYF,TGTGCCAGCAGTTCAGGCCCCACAGGGAGGTATGGGACCCAGTACTTC
-,TRBJ2-1,TRBV7-9,-,CASSIYNEQFF,TGTGCCAGCAGTATCTACAATGAGCAGTTCTTC
TRBD1,TRBJ2-2,TRBV20-1,many,CSAREGQDSGELFF,TGCAGTGCTAGAGAAGGACAGGACAGCGGGGAGCTGTTTTTT
-,TRBJ1-1,TRBV6-1,many,CASPRGGWVRNTEAFF,TGTGCCAGCCCCCGGGGAGGGTGGGTTCGGAACACTGAAGCTTTCTTT
TRBD1,TRBJ2-7,TRBV6-1,-,CASSERDRAYEQYF,TGTGCCAGCAGTGAACGGGACAGGGCCTACGAGCAGTACTTC
TRBD1,TRBJ1-6,TRBV25-1,few,CASSDRGNNSPLHF,TGTGCCAGCAGTGACAGGGGGAATAATTCACCCCTCCACTTT
-,TRBJ2-1,TRBV14,few,CASSQDAGHEQFF,TGTGCCAGCAGCCAAGATGCGGGGCATGAGCAGTTCTTC
-,TRBJ2-1,TRBV4-1,many,CASSRNGLSSYNEQFF,TGCGCCAGCAGCCGCAATGGGCTTAGCTCCTACAATGAGCAGTTCTTC
-,TRBJ1-1,TRBV5-1,many,CASSLAKRMNTEAFF,TGCGCCAGCAGCTTGGCCAAGCGGATGAACACTGAAGCTTTCTTT
-,TRBJ2-2,TRBV12-5,many,CASGFILGTGELFF,TGTGCTAGTGGCTTTATCCTGGGCACCGGGGAGCTGTTTTTT
-,TRBJ2-1,TRBV4-3,many,CASSPGRELSKFF,TGCGCCAGCAGCCCCGGAAGGGAACTTTCTAAGTTCTTC
-,TRBJ1-5,TRBV7-2,many,CASSLGNQPQHF,TGTGCCAGCAGCTTAGGTAATCAGCCCCAGCATTTT
TRBD1,TRBJ1-1,TRBV20-1,-,CSARGQGPEAFF,TGCAGTGCTAGAGGACAGGGACCTGAAGCTTTCTTT
TRBD1,TRBJ1-5,TRBV6-2/TRBV6-3,few,CASSADRESQPQHF,TGTGCCAGCAGCGCCGACAGGGAGTCCCAGCCCCAGCATTTT
-,TRBJ1-1,TRBV5-4,few,CASSLARQEDEAFF,TGTGCCAGCAGCTTGGCCAGGCAGGAAGATGAAGCTTTCTTT
TRBD2,TRBJ2-3,TRBV11-2,-,CASSYPSSGGGTDTQYF,TGTGCCAGCAGCTACCCGTCTAGCGGGGGGGGCACAGATACGCAGTATTTT
TRBD2,TRBJ2-2,TRBV3-1,-,CASSQGTSDYTGELFF,TGTGCCAGCAGCCAAGGGACTAGCGACTACACCGGGGAGCTGTTTTTT
-,TRBJ2-2,TRBV4-1,-,CASSQVGQGGTGELFF,TGCGCCAGCAGCCAAGTCGGGCAGGGGGGCACCGGGGAGCTGTTTTTT
TRBD2,TRBJ2-1,TRBV19,many,CASTPGTSGKGHFNEQFF,TGTGCCAGTACCCCCGGGACTAGCGGGAAAGGGCACTTCAATGAGCAGTTCTTC
-,TRBJ2-1,TRBV6-2/TRBV6-3,many,CASTVHSYNEQFF,TGTGCCAGCACAGTCCACTCCTACAATGAGCAGTTCTTC
-,TRBJ1-6,TRBV6-5,few,CASSFRLSRSAYNSPLHF,TGTGCCAGCAGTTTCCGATTGTCCCGCTCAGCCTATAATTCACCCCTCCACTTT
TRBD1,TRBJ2-1,TRBV6-9,few,CASSYFYWDRGFF,TGTGCCAGCAGTTATTTTTATTGGGACAGGGGCTTCTTC
-,TRBJ1-2,TRBV4-2,few,CASSQEVPRVTFGYTF,TGTGCCAGCAGCCAAGAAGTCCCCCGGGTTACGTTTGGCTACACCTTC
-,TRBJ1-2,TRBV6-6,many,CASRVDRYTF,TGTGCCAGCCGCGTTGATCGCTACACCTTC
-,TRBJ1-5,TRBV7-9,-,CASSLEGWNQPQHF,TGTGCCAGCAGCTTAGAAGGGTGGAATCAGCCCCAGCATTTT
-,TRBJ1-2,TRBV3-1,-,CASSQGGNYGYTF,TGTGCCAGCAGCCAAGGCGGGAACTATGGCTACACCTTC
-,TRBJ2-4,TRBV11-2,many,CASSPGAKNIQYF,TGTGCCAGCAGCCCCGGGGCCAAAAACATTCAGTACTTC
TRBD2,TRBJ2-1,TRBV4-1,few,CASSQVGLGRNEQFF,TGCGCCAGCAGCCAAGTGGGACTAGGGCGCAATGAGCAGTTCTTC
TRBD2,TRBJ2-1,TRBV4-2,medium-sized,CASSQASGGANEQFF,TGTGCCAGCAGCCAAGCTAGCGGGGGGGCCAATGAGCAGTTCTTC